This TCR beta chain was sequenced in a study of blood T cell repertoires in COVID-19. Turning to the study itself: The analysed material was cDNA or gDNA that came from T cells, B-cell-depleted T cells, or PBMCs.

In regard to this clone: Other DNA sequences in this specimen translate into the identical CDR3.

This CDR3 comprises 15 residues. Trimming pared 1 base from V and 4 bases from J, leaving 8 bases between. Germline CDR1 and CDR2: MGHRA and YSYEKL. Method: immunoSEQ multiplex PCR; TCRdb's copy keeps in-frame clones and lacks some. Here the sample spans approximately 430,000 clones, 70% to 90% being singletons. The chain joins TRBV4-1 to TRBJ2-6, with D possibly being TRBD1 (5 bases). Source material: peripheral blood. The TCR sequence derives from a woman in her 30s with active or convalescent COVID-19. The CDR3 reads CASSQGGAGANVLTF. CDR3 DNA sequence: TGCGCCAGCAGCCAAGGGGGCGCCGGGGCCAACGTCCTGACTTTC.